The 21 T cell receptor beta chains given below trace back to one sample, sequenced in a study of blood T cell repertoires in COVID-19. Some clones are missing from TCRdb's copy, which holds only in-frame ones; the method was immunoSEQ multiplex PCR. The table has fewer than 90,000 clones, 90% to 95% seen once. Sequenced: peripheral blood. These receptors all come from a human donor with active COVID-19. The donor label of this sample is uncertain.

The chain has TRBV5-1 and TRBJ2-6; D is uncertain. Germline V CDR1 and CDR2: SGHRS, YFSETQ. V dropped 1 base and J dropped 1 base, with 6 bases sitting between them. The CDR3 loop spans 15 amino acids. DNA of the CDR3: TGCGCCAGCAGCTTGCGAACATCTGGGGCCAACGTCCTGACTTTC. Translating it yields CASSLRTSGANVLTF. The full variable domain, with the rest looked up from reference TRBV5-1 and TRBJ2-6, is KAGVTQTPRYLIKTRGQQVTLSCSPISGHRSVSWYQQTPGQGLQFLFEYFSETQRNKGNFPGRFSGRQFSNSRSEMNVSTLELGDSALYLCASSLRTSGANVLTFGAGSRLTVL.

V and J are TRBV4-1 and TRBJ1-1, with D possibly TRBD1 on 5 matching bases. Germline V gene data show CDR1 as MGHRA and CDR2 as YSYEKL. CDR3 length: 15 residues. Trimming cost V 2 bases and J 12 bases, with 22 bases left between them. The CDR3 sequence: CASSQPDRNRMKPFF. CDR3 nucleotides: TGCGCCAGCAGCCAACCAGACAGAAACCGTATGAAGCCTTTCTTT.

The rearrangement uses TRBV2 and TRBJ1-2; 8 nucleotides match TRBD1. After removal of 11 bases from V and 8 bases from J, the junction contained 13 bases not matched to a gene. There are 13 residues in the CDR3. Per germline, CDR1 SNHLY and CDR2 FYNNEI. The CDR3 DNA is TGTGCCGGGGCCGGGACAGGCCACGGAGGCTACACCTTC. Protein sequence: CAGAGTGHGGYTF.

The CDR3 sequence is CATSRMTDEKLFF. CDR3 DNA: TGTGCCACCAGCAGGATGACAGATGAAAAACTGTTTTTT. The V call is TRBV15, the J call TRBJ1-4; possible D gene TRBD1, 5 bases. CDR3 length: 13 amino acids. The germline CDR1 and CDR2 sequences are LNHNV and YYDKDF (reference sequence). V was clipped by 3 bases and J by 6 bases, with 8 bases between them.

The chain uses TRBV19 and TRBJ2-2; tentative D call: TRBD2 (6 bases). This CDR3 has 16 amino acids. Trimming cost V 3 bases and J 4 bases, with 15 bases left between them. Germline V lookup: CDR1 LNHDA, CDR2 SQIVND (reference sequence). The CDR3 protein is CASSIGLRGSTGELFF. CDR3 nucleotides: TGTGCCAGTAGTATTGGTTTGCGGGGAAGCACCGGGGAGCTGTTTTTT.

This clone has just one count. The J gene is TRBJ2-5, the V gene TRBV5-1, with D uncertain. CDR3 length: 15 amino acids. V lost 0 bases and J 5 bases, leaving 14 bases between the germline ends. The germline CDR1 and CDR2 sequences are SGHRS and YFSETQ. The CDR3 loop is CASSLGSSDPETQYF. CDR3 DNA: TGCGCCAGCAGCTTGGGGTCCAGTGATCCCGAGACCCAGTACTTC.

The chain uses TRBV6-5 and TRBJ2-1; possibly TRBD1 for D (6 bases). Looked up from germline, CDR1 is MNHEY and CDR2 is SVGAGI. V shed 6 bases and J shed 2 bases, with 11 bases lying between them. The CDR3 loop spans 14 amino acids. The DNA of the CDR3 is TGTGCCAGCAGAGAGACAGGTGCCTACAATGAGCAGTTCTTC. It translates to CASRETGAYNEQFF.

The genes are TRBV27 and TRBJ1-1; 7 bases agree with TRBD1. CDR1 is MNHEY, CDR2 SMNVEV, per germline (reference sequence). This CDR3 has 14 residues. V lost 6 bases, J lost 4 bases, and 8 bases stayed unmatched. CDR3 amino acids: CASSRLPGGTEAFF. CDR3 coding DNA: TGTGCCAGCAGCCGGCTGCCAGGGGGCACTGAAGCTTTCTTT.

The gene calls are TRBV5-1 and TRBJ2-3; 15 bases fit TRBD2. The junction had 5 bases not matched to a gene; V was cut back by 5 bases and J by 1 base. Germline CDR1 is SGHRS and CDR2 is YFSETQ. This CDR3 spans 17 amino acids. CDR3 bases: TGCGCCAGCAGTATGGGACTAGCGGGAGGACGCACAGATACGCAGTATTTT. This translates into CASSMGLAGGRTDTQYF. Looking up the rest from reference TRBV5-1 and TRBJ2-3 gives the full variable domain: KAGVTQTPRYLIKTRGQQVTLSCSPISGHRSVSWYQQTPGQGLQFLFEYFSETQRNKGNFPGRFSGRQFSNSRSEMNVSTLELGDSALYLCASSMGLAGGRTDTQYFGPGTRLTVL.

The rearrangement joins TRBV4-1 to TRBJ2-1; 7 bases are shared with TRBD2. Germline loops: CDR1 MGHRA, CDR2 YSYEKL. The CDR3 spans 15 residues. The trim removed 4 bases at V and 2 bases at J, leaving 5 bases unmatched. CDR3 sequence reads: CASSLAAGTYNEQFF. The CDR3 coding sequence is TGCGCCAGCAGCCTAGCAGCGGGGACCTACAATGAGCAGTTCTTC.

The genes are TRBV3-1 (or the pseudogene TRBV3-2) and TRBJ2-4; 9 bases match TRBD2. The germline CDR1 and CDR2 sequences are LGHDT and YNNKEL (reference sequence). This CDR3 comprises 15 residues. V gave up 0 bases and J gave up 9 bases; unmatched junction bases: 6. CDR3 coding DNA: TGTGCCAGCAGCCAAGAAGTAGGGACTAGCATCATTCAGTACTTC. Amino acid sequence: CASSQEVGTSIIQYF.

The V gene is TRBV6-5, the J gene TRBJ1-4; D is unresolved. The ends were cut back, 4 bases at V and 6 bases at J, with 15 bases in the middle. Germline V gene data show CDR1 as MNHEY and CDR2 as SVGAGI. There are 15 residues in the CDR3. CDR3 nucleotides: TGTGCCAGCAGTTTACCCCTCACCGCAGATGAAAAACTGTTTTTT. This translates into CASSLPLTADEKLFF.

In regard to this clone: Lacking the conserved final phenylalanine or tryptophan, this CDR3 likely reflects a read error. Because the CDR3's place on the DNA is in doubt, the DNA is left out and the CDR3 is given as listed by TCRdb. The genes are TRBV10-3 and TRBJ2-3; the DNA was not compared with TRBD2, the D call given in the table. From its first to its last residue, the CDR3 has 11 amino acids. Germline V gene data show CDR1 as ENHRY and CDR2 as SYGVKD. The CDR3 spells CAISELAGGQV.

The CDR3 sequence is CATVEARGPWETQYF. The DNA for the CDR3 is TGTGCCACCGTAGAGGCGCGGGGGCCCTGGGAGACCCAGTACTTC. This sequence joins TRBV19 and TRBJ2-5; a weak D match, TRBD2 (7 bases). The CDR3 sequence is 15 residues long. CDR1 is LNHDA and CDR2 is SQIVND in the germline V gene (reference sequence). The V end was cut by 10 bases, the J end by 5 bases, with 23 bases between.

The chain is built from TRBV2 and TRBJ1-6; unclear D gene. Germline values: CDR1 SNHLY, CDR2 FYNNEI. The germline V and J ends were trimmed by 8 bases and 0 bases, with 5 bases remaining between them. This CDR3 region has 13 residues. The DNA of the CDR3 is TGTGCCAGCCACGGCTCCTATAATTCACCCCTCCACTTT. Protein product: CASHGSYNSPLHF.

The chain combines TRBV9 with TRBJ2-7; 10 bases agree with TRBD1. The CDR3 has 14 amino acids. V shed 4 bases and J 4 bases; nucleotides not matched to a gene: 5. Germline V gene sequence: CDR1 SGDLS, CDR2 YYNGEE. CDR3 sequence reads: CASSPPGQGYEQYF. The CDR3 DNA sequence: TGTGCCAGCAGCCCCCCGGGACAGGGGTACGAGCAGTACTTC.

V usage is TRBV18 and J usage is TRBJ1-2; D is undetermined. Trimming cost V 3 bases and J 0 bases, with 8 bases left between them. This CDR3 is 14 amino acids long. From germline, CDR1 is KGHSH and CDR2 LQKENI. Here the CDR3 reads CASSPETSNYGYTF. CDR3 in DNA: TGTGCCAGCTCACCGGAGACGTCTAACTATGGCTACACCTTC.

This clone was observed once. The V call is TRBV6-6, the J call TRBJ2-5, with TRBD1 as a possible D gene (7 bases). Germline V gene sequence: CDR1 MNHNY, CDR2 SVGAGI (reference sequence). There are 13 residues in the CDR3. The V gene lost 7 bases and the J gene lost 3 bases, with 12 bases spanning the gap. The CDR3 nucleotides read TGTGCCAGCAAGGCGGGACAGAAAGAGACCCAGTACTTC. Its translation: CASKAGQKETQYF.

V gene TRBV29-1 combines with J gene TRBJ1-2, with D possibly being TRBD1 (5 bases). Trimming stripped 5 bases from V and 7 bases from J, with 11 bases between. Germline CDR1 and CDR2: SQVTM and ANQGSEA. The CDR3 extends over 11 amino acids. The CDR3 sequence: CSVSRVVGYTF. CDR3 nucleotides: TGCAGCGTTTCCAGGGTCGTTGGCTACACCTTC.

The chain couples TRBV23-1 to TRBJ2-3; 13 positions match TRBD2. TRBV23-1 is reported as an ORF; its role is uncertain. The CDR3 is 17 amino acids. Trimming cost V 2 bases and J 3 bases; bases outside gene matches: 5. CDR3 region: CASSQLTSGRGTDTQYF. Here the CDR3 DNA reads TGCGCCAGCAGTCAACTTACTAGCGGGAGGGGGACAGATACGCAGTATTTT.

The gene calls are TRBV18 and TRBJ1-1, with 9 bases aligning to TRBD1. Germline CDR1 reads KGHSH; CDR2 reads LQKENI. The CDR3 contains 14 residues. The V and J ends lost 3 bases and 5 bases, in that order; junction bases with no gene match: 4. CDR3 sequence reads: CASSPGQGRTEAFF. CDR3 bases: TGTGCCAGCTCACCGGGACAGGGTCGGACTGAAGCTTTCTTT.